Listed below are T cell receptor beta chains from one sample, sequenced in a study of T cell responses to AZD1222 COVID-19 vaccine. The protocol was immunoSEQ multiplex PCR, while the TCRdb copy is restricted to in-frame clones and leaves out a portion. The data show about 93,000 clones, about 90% seen once. Source: peripheral blood, taken on day 0 of MenACWY control vaccination. These receptors came from an adult in good health. The CDR3 runs from the conserved cysteine through the conserved F or W. The order of the fields is V gene, D gene, clone size, J gene, CDR3 protein, CDR3 DNA. A D gene is named only where the DNA matches it firmly. A clone size is listed for some rows: how often the clone was seen (once, few, many), or a class if it is expanded.

>TRBV5-6|-|-|TRBJ1-3
CASSWFAGSPSSGNTIYF
TGTGCCAGCAGCTGGTTCGCCGGGTCCCCCTCCTCTGGAAACACCATATATTTT
>TRBV19|-|-|TRBJ1-5
CASSIVGTGSQPQHF
TGTGCCAGTAGTATAGTTGGCACAGGGAGTCAGCCCCAGCATTTT
>TRBV5-1|-|-|TRBJ1-6
CASSPDRPQGWNSPLHF
TGCGCCAGCAGCCCTGATAGGCCCCAGGGGTGGAATTCACCCCTCCACTTT
>TRBV29-1|-|-|TRBJ1-3
CSVETGSSGNTIYF
TGCAGCGTTGAAACAGGGAGCTCTGGAAACACCATATATTTT
>TRBV20-1|-|-|TRBJ1-3
CSASEHGTLSGNTIYF
TGCAGTGCTAGTGAGCATGGGACCCTCTCTGGAAACACCATATATTTT
>TRBV2|-|-|TRBJ2-3
CASSPSTDTQYF
TGTGCCAGCAGTCCTAGCACAGATACGCAGTATTTT
>TRBV7-9|-|-|TRBJ2-1
CASRGRGVEQFF
TGTGCCAGCAGAGGGAGAGGAGTTGAGCAGTTCTTC
>TRBV10-3|-|few|TRBJ2-7
CAISEVGTQYEQYF
TGTGCCATCAGTGAGGTCGGGACCCAATACGAGCAGTACTTC
>TRBV4-3|TRBD2|-|TRBJ2-7
CASSQGMSSGGRSYEQYF
TGCGCCAGCAGCCAAGGAATGTCTAGCGGGGGGCGCTCCTACGAGCAGTACTTC
>TRBV6-5|TRBD1|-|TRBJ1-4
CASSYHGQGGEKLFF
TGTGCCAGCAGTTACCACGGACAGGGTGGTGAAAAACTGTTTTTT
>TRBV5-1|TRBD1|-|TRBJ2-2
CASSPVAGGLTGELFF
TGCGCCAGCAGCCCTGTGGCAGGGGGTTTAACCGGGGAGCTGTTTTTT
>TRBV20-1|-|-|TRBJ1-1
CSASLTGVPFEAFF
TGCAGTGCTAGTCTTACCGGAGTTCCCTTCGAAGCTTTCTTT
>TRBV6-5|-|once|TRBJ1-1
CASSYGTGRTEAFF
TGTGCCAGCAGTTACGGGACGGGGAGGACTGAAGCTTTCTTT
>TRBV10-1|-|-|TRBJ2-2
CATTGGCGGPNTGELFF
TGCGCCACCACTGGGGGGTGTGGGGGACCGAACACCGGGGAGCTGTTTTTT
>TRBV24-1|TRBD1|once|TRBJ1-1
CATRQGPYTEAFF
TGTGCCACCAGACAGGGGCCTTACACTGAAGCTTTCTTT